Listed below are T cell receptor beta chains from one sample, sequenced in a study of OX40 agonist ivuxolimab in advanced cancers. Repertoires were generated with immunoSEQ multiplex PCR, while TCRdb's copy carries only in-frame clones and drops some. The repertoire consists of tens of thousands of clones, with 75% to 85% occurring once and the leading ten covering roughly 2.6%. This specimen was CD4+ or CD8+ T cells sorted from blood, taken in a trial of the OX40 agonist ivuxolimab. Receptor source: an adult with an advanced solid tumor such as melanoma, head and neck, liver or kidney cancer. CDR3s include the opening cysteine and the closing phenylalanine or tryptophan. D genes are given only for firm matches. Clone size appears in some rows only: once, few, many, or a class for an expanded clone.

>-|TRBJ2-3|-|TRBV2
CASKSTGTDTQYF
TGTGCCAGCAAATCTACAGGGACAGATACGCAGTATTTT
>TRBD1|TRBJ1-2|-|TRBV15
CATSRGHQLGGQRHGYTF
TGTGCCACCAGCAGAGGACACCAGCTTGGGGGACAGCGCCATGGCTACACCTTC
>TRBD2|TRBJ2-7|-|TRBV11-2
CASSLLAGALDGSYF
TGTGCCAGCAGCTTATTAGCGGGGGCCCTTGATGGGTCGTACTTC
>TRBD2|TRBJ2-7|-|TRBV6-6
CASSTREGGPYEQYF
TGTGCCAGCAGTACACGGGAGGGAGGGCCCTACGAGCAGTACTTC
>-|TRBJ1-2|once|TRBV2
CASSVPVPGSYGYTF
TGTGCCAGCAGCGTGCCCGTACCGGGGAGCTATGGCTACACCTTC
>-|TRBJ2-5|-|TRBV11-2
CASSSPGGLAQETQYF
TGTGCCAGCAGCTCCCCCGGGGGCCTAGCTCAAGAGACCCAGTACTTC
>-|TRBJ2-1|-|TRBV30
CAWKDGYNEQFF
TGTGCCTGGAAGGACGGTTACAATGAGCAGTTCTTC
>-|TRBJ2-3|-|TRBV7-9
CASSPLGPDTQYF
TGTGCCAGCAGCCCACTGGGCCCAGATACGCAGTATTTT
>-|TRBJ1-3|-|TRBV19
CASSLTTWENGNTIYF
TGTGCCAGTAGTCTCACCACATGGGAAAATGGAAACACCATATATTTT
>TRBD2|TRBJ2-7|-|TRBV5-1
CASSSGLAGIPNSYEQYF
TGCGCCAGCAGCTCAGGGCTAGCGGGTATTCCAAACTCCTACGAGCAGTACTTC
>-|TRBJ2-7|-|TRBV5-6
CASSLVGPYEQYF
TGTGCCAGCAGCTTGGTTGGCCCCTACGAGCAGTACTTC
>-|TRBJ1-6|-|TRBV6-5
CASSYAPKNSPLHF
TGTGCCAGCAGTTACGCTCCAAAGAATTCACCCCTCCACTTT
>-|TRBJ2-1|-|TRBV27
CASSFRGGGLSYNEQFF
TGTGCCAGCAGTTTTCGGGGTGGAGGTCTCTCCTACAATGAGCAGTTCTTC
>-|TRBJ2-2|-|TRBV5-8
CASKDANTGELFF
TGTGCCAGCAAGGATGCGAACACCGGGGAGCTGTTTTTT
>TRBD2|TRBJ2-7|-|TRBV14
CASSRASGFYEQYF
TGTGCCAGCAGCCGAGCTAGCGGATTCTACGAGCAGTACTTC
>TRBD1|TRBJ1-1|-|TRBV5-4
CASSAGQVMNTEAFF
TGTGCCAGCAGCGCGGGACAGGTTATGAACACTGAAGCTTTCTTT
>TRBD1|TRBJ1-5|-|TRBV18
CASSPRPGQLPNQPQHF
TGTGCCAGCTCACCACGACCGGGACAGCTCCCTAATCAGCCCCAGCATTTT
>-|TRBJ2-3|once|TRBV19
CASSTSRAADTQYF
TGTGCCAGTAGCACTAGCCGGGCGGCAGATACGCAGTATTTT
>TRBD1|TRBJ1-2|-|TRBV19
CATSTGVGGYGYTF
TGTGCCACATCGACAGGGGTTGGGGGCTATGGCTACACCTTC
>-|TRBJ2-1|-|TRBV2
CASSRVYNEQFF
TGTGCCAGCTCGAGGGTCTACAATGAGCAGTTCTTC
>-|TRBJ2-2|-|TRBV5-1
CASSLVGGVTGELFF
TGCGCCAGCAGCTTGGTCGGGGGCGTAACCGGGGAGCTGTTTTTT
>TRBD1|TRBJ2-7|-|TRBV27
CASSYRGFNYEQYF
TGTGCCAGCAGTTACAGGGGGTTTAACTACGAGCAGTACTTC
>TRBD2|TRBJ2-7|-|TRBV4-1
CASSHGRGAYEQYF
TGCGCCAGCAGCCACGGGAGGGGGGCCTACGAGCAGTACTTC
>-|TRBJ1-5|-|TRBV4-2
CASSQERDSNQPQHF
TGTGCCAGCAGCCAAGAAAGGGATAGCAATCAGCCCCAGCATTTT
>-|TRBJ1-2|-|TRBV6-5
CASSYSSNNNYGYTF
TGTGCCAGCAGTTACTCGTCCAACAATAACTATGGCTACACCTTC